The 25 T cell receptor beta chains given below trace back to one sample, sequenced in a study of metastatic and nonmetastatic thyroid tumors. Ahead of thyroid surgery, no patient had received treatment of any kind. TCRdb re-called the PCR reads through MiXCR. The sample records 5,500 to 7,000 clones, under 35% being singletons. The sequencing sample was made of adjacent normal tissue. The source is a female donor with papillary thyroid cancer or a benign thyroid nodule (not recorded which). Some clones in this sample may be carry-over from other donors' samples.

Comment on this clone: In the same sample, other DNA sequences code for this CDR3. The chain carries TRBV7-2 and TRBJ2-3; the match to TRBD2 covers 8 bases. This CDR3 contains 16 residues. V gave up 3 bases and J gave up 9 bases; unmatched junction bases: 14. The germline gives CDR1 SGHTA, CDR2 FQGNSA. CDR3 loop: CASSFAGLENRYTQYF. CDR3 coding DNA: TGTGCCAGCAGCTTCGCGGGACTAGAAAACAGATACACGCAGTATTTT. Complete variable domain (other parts from reference TRBV7-2 and TRBJ2-3): GAGVSQSPSNKVTEKGKDVELRCDPISGHTALYWYRQSLGQGLEFLIYFQGNSAPDKSGLPSDRFSAERTGGSVSTLTIQRTQQEDSAVYLCASSFAGLENRYTQYFGPGTRLTVL.

This clone was observed once. V gene TRBV6-1 combines with J gene TRBJ2-5; TRBD1 matches 11 bases. V lost 1 base, J lost 5 bases, and 9 bases stayed unmatched. CDR1 and CDR2 from the germline V gene are MNHNS and SASEGT. CDR3 length equals 17 residues. The CDR3 DNA reads TGTGCCAGCAGTGAAGTGGGGACAGGGGGGGGGAGGGAGACCCAGTACTTC. Translation: CASSEVGTGGGRETQYF.

There are many counts of this clone. J is TRBJ1-4 and V is TRBV18, with 8 bases aligning to TRBD1. CDR1 is KGHSH and CDR2 is LQKENI in the germline V gene. The CDR3 consists of 14 residues. The V segment lost 4 bases and the J segment 8 bases; nucleotides outside the gene matches: 6. The CDR3 region is CASSHGTGSEKLFF. In DNA, the CDR3 is TGTGCCAGCTCACATGGGACAGGAAGCGAAAAACTGTTTTTT.

Turning to this clone: It is likely a read error, because the conserved phenylalanine at the end of the CDR3 is missing. J is TRBJ1-2 and V is TRBV6-2 or TRBV6-3; D is undetermined. The CDR3 runs 13 residues. Per the germline V gene, CDR1 is MNHEY and CDR2 is SVGEGT. The CDR3 sequence: CGSSYSGTGGYTI. The CDR3 DNA is TGTGGCAGCAGTTACTCGGGCACGGGTGGCTACACCATC.

By sample fraction, this clone is medium-sized. CDR3 loop: CASSYAGPGRDYEQYF. CDR3 bases: TGTGCCAGCAGTTATGCCGGACCGGGACGGGACTACGAGCAGTACTTC. The rearrangement uses TRBV6-2 or TRBV6-3 and TRBJ2-7; D is perhaps TRBD1 or TRBD2 (5 bases each). V was shortened by 3 bases and J by 3 bases, with 18 bases between the two germline ends. Germline values: CDR1 MNHEY, CDR2 SVGEGT. The CDR3 sequence is 16 residues long.

The chain combines TRBV5-8 with TRBJ2-1, with unresolved D. This CDR3 contains 13 residues. Germline CDR1 SGHTS, CDR2 YDEGEE. The ends were cut back, 0 bases at V and 7 bases at J, with 8 bases in the middle. CDR3 amino acids: CASSLAGWNEQFF. In DNA form, the CDR3 reads TGTGCCAGCAGCTTGGCCGGTTGGAATGAGCAGTTCTTC.

The rearrangement links TRBV30 to TRBJ2-7; perhaps TRBD2 as D (6 bases). Trimming removed 8 bases at V and 3 bases at J, with 17 bases between. Germline assignment: CDR1 GTSNPN and CDR2 SVGIG (reference sequence). This CDR3 contains 13 residues. The CDR3 DNA sequence: TGTGCCCGCCTTTTTTTGCGGGACTACGAGCAGTACTTC. Translation: CARLFLRDYEQYF.

This sequence joins TRBV7-2 and TRBJ2-1, with a tentative D call TRBD1 (5 bases). Germline V gene sequence: CDR1 SGHTA, CDR2 FQGNSA. V lost 1 base, J lost 8 bases, and 12 bases lay in between. There are 14 residues in the CDR3. CDR3 nucleotides: TGTGCCAGCAGCTTAGGACCAGGGCAGGATGAGCAGTTCTTC. Residues: CASSLGPGQDEQFF.

This clone was observed many times. The rearrangement joins TRBV5-4 to TRBJ2-4, with no clear D. Deletions cut 4 bases from V and 0 bases from J, with 14 bases between. Germline V gene data show CDR1 as SGHNT and CDR2 as YYREEE (reference sequence). CDR3 length: 16 amino acids. The CDR3 nucleotides read TGTGCCAGCAGCCCCCAGCGTGGGGTAGCCAAAAACATTCAGTACTTC. The encoded protein is CASSPQRGVAKNIQYF.

This clone has more than one count but fewer than ten. The chain combines TRBV6-1 with TRBJ1-1; D is undetermined. Trimming shortened V by 7 bases and J by 6 bases, and 12 bases separated the two germline ends. The CDR3 loop spans 12 amino acids. The V gene's germline CDR1 is MNHNS and CDR2 SASEGT. CDR3 in amino acids: CASILRGAEAFF. CDR3 in DNA: TGTGCCAGCATCCTACGAGGCGCTGAAGCTTTCTTT.

The chain employs TRBV19 and TRBJ1-6; D call uncertain. Germline V gene data show CDR1 as LNHDA and CDR2 as SQIVND (reference sequence). The CDR3 totals 13 residues. V lost 6 bases and J 8 bases, leaving 11 bases between the germline ends. CDR3 protein: CASRRHGDSPLHF. In DNA, the CDR3 is TGTGCCAGTAGGAGGCACGGGGATTCACCCCTCCACTTT.

This clone is classed as medium-sized. V usage is TRBV28 and J usage is TRBJ2-5; D might be TRBD2 (5 bases). The CDR3 has 14 residues. Germline CDR1 is MDHEN and CDR2 is SYDVKM. The V end lost 5 bases, the J end lost 4 bases, and 14 bases lay between the germline ends. This CDR3 is CASSPPERAETQYF. Here the CDR3 DNA reads TGTGCCAGCAGTCCCCCCGAGAGGGCAGAGACCCAGTACTTC.

This clone was seen only a few times. The chain links TRBV19 to TRBJ2-7, with 7 nucleotides matching TRBD2. Germline trimming cut 5 bases from V and 3 bases from J; bases unmatched to any gene: 10. The germline V gene has CDR1 LNHDA and CDR2 SQIVND (reference sequence). This CDR3 has 15 residues. The DNA for the CDR3 is TGTGCCAGTAGTCCTCCAGGACTAGGAGTCTACGAGCAGTACTTC. Translation gives CASSPPGLGVYEQYF.

The chain uses TRBV9 and TRBJ2-7, with TRBD1 matching 9 bases. The CDR3 is made up of 15 amino acids. The trim removed 6 bases at V and 3 bases at J, leaving 10 bases unmatched. CDR1 and CDR2 (germline): SGDLS, YYNGEE. The chain's CDR3 is CASIEGTGPYYEQYF. The DNA of the CDR3 is TGTGCCAGCATCGAAGGGACAGGGCCTTACTACGAGCAGTACTTC.

This clone was seen more than once but under ten times. The CDR3 coding sequence is TGTGCCACGCTAGGGAGGATGAACACTGAAGCTTTCTTT. Its translation is CATLGRMNTEAFF. The chain recombines TRBV28 with TRBJ1-1; unclear D gene. The CDR3 has 13 amino acids. The germline gives CDR1 MDHEN, CDR2 SYDVKM. V lost 10 bases and J lost 0, with 12 bases in between.

This clone is labeled medium-sized (0.01 to 0.1%). The rearrangement links TRBV4-1 to TRBJ2-1; TRBD2 is a possible D gene (6 bases). Germline CDR1 MGHRA, CDR2 YSYEKL. This CDR3 region has 14 residues. V was shortened by 1 base and J by 6 bases, with 10 bases between the two germline ends. CDR3: CASSQVGTGNEQFF. CDR3 bases: TGCGCCAGCAGCCAAGTGGGGACTGGCAATGAGCAGTTCTTC.

This clone was recorded a few times. This chain uses TRBV6-1 with TRBJ2-7; TRBD1 might be the D (7 bases). The CDR3 is 15 amino acids. In germline, CDR1 is MNHNS, CDR2 SASEGT. V was shortened by 2 bases and J by 5 bases, with 16 bases between the two germline ends. The CDR3 nucleotides read TGTGCCAGCAGTGAACAGTCAGGGGGGTCGGACGAGCAGTACTTC. Protein: CASSEQSGGSDEQYF.

This chain connects TRBV28 to TRBJ2-2; perhaps TRBD1 as D (5 bases). CDR3 length equals 15 residues. Trimming took off 6 bases at V and 1 base at J, with 12 bases between the two ends. Per germline, CDR1 MDHEN and CDR2 SYDVKM. The CDR3 sequence is CASRSDRQNTGELFF. For the CDR3, the DNA is TGTGCCAGCAGATCCGACAGACAGAACACCGGGGAGCTGTTTTTT.

As DNA, the CDR3 is TGTGCCAGCATCTCGGGACACCACTACGAGCAGTACTTC. This translates into CASISGHHYEQYF. The V gene is TRBV5-4, the J gene TRBJ2-7, with D perhaps matching TRBD1 (6 bases). The CDR3 sequence is 13 residues long. CDR1 and CDR2 from the germline V gene are SGHNT and YYREEE (reference sequence). The V end lost 6 bases, the J end lost 3 bases, and 13 bases lay between the germline ends.

This chain links TRBV30 with TRBJ2-7; D gene unclear. CDR3 length: 13 amino acids. The germline V and J ends were trimmed by 0 bases and 7 bases, with 13 bases remaining between them. Germline V CDR1 and CDR2: GTSNPN, SVGIG (reference sequence). The CDR3 DNA is TGTGCCTGGAGTGTACATCTGGGATTAGAGCAGTACTTC. Its protein is CAWSVHLGLEQYF.

The chain joins TRBV27 to TRBJ1-1; the D is unclear. Germline V CDR1 and CDR2: MNHEY, SMNVEV (reference sequence). This CDR3 region has 16 residues. V was clipped by 2 bases and J by 7 bases, with 20 bases between them. In nucleotides, the CDR3 is TGTGCCAGCAGTTTAGGTCCTCTAGCGGGGTTCTATGAAGCTTTCTTT. Translated: CASSLGPLAGFYEAFF.

The chain recombines TRBV20-1 with TRBJ2-7; D is possibly TRBD2 (6 bases). V was cut by 0 bases and J by 7 bases, with 16 bases left in between. This CDR3 has 14 amino acids. Germline V gene data show CDR1 as DFQATT and CDR2 as SNEGSKA (reference sequence). CDR3 bases: TGCAGTGCTAGAGATGAAGCGGGTGCTTGGGAGCAGTACTTC. Translation gives CSARDEAGAWEQYF.

By proportion, this clone is medium-sized. The chain is built from TRBV19 and TRBJ1-2; the D is unclear. The CDR3 totals 12 residues. The V and J ends lost 6 bases and 8 bases respectively, with 13 bases between them. The germline V gene encodes CDR1 LNHDA and CDR2 SQIVND (reference sequence). For the CDR3, the DNA is TGTGCCAGTAGGGACGGAAGTAGGGGCTACACCTTC. As protein: CASRDGSRGYTF.

This clone was detected a few times. J is TRBJ1-5 and V is TRBV6-1; 9 nucleotides match TRBD1. CDR1 and CDR2 (germline): MNHNS, SASEGT. CDR3 size: 14 residues. The trim removed 5 bases at V and 6 bases at J, leaving 5 bases unmatched. CDR3 nucleotides: TGTGCCAGCAGTCCCGGGACAGGGACTCAGCCCCAGCATTTT. It codes for CASSPGTGTQPQHF.

The V call is TRBV6-1, the J call TRBJ2-3; no reliable D call. This CDR3 spans 10 amino acids. V gave up 8 bases and J gave up 8 bases, with 8 bases separating them. In germline, CDR1 is MNHNS, CDR2 SASEGT. In DNA form, the CDR3 reads TGTGCCAGCGGACGGCCTACGCAGTATTTT. This codes for CASGRPTQYF.